This T cell receptor beta chain originates from a study of Tregs in tolerant kidney transplant recipients. Assay: immunoSEQ multiplex PCR; the TCRdb copy retains only in-frame clones and omits some. The sample lists some 55,000 clones; about four fifths were seen once. The length of the CDR3 is 15 residues. Germline CDR1 LGHNA, CDR2 YSLEER. Trimming removed 4 bases from V and 5 bases from J, with 16 bases in between. Sequencing was carried out using CD4+ T cells from blood. The sequence derives from a human donor in good health. The genes are TRBV4-3 and TRBJ2-3, with D perhaps being TRBD1 or TRBD2 (5 bases each). Here the CDR3 reads CASSPRGQAEDTQYF. CDR3 sequence (DNA): TGCGCCAGCAGCCCAAGGGGCCAAGCGGAAGATACGCAGTATTTT.